A selection of T cell receptor beta chains follows, all from one sample in a study of blood T cell repertoires in COVID-19. Clones were sequenced by immunoSEQ multiplex PCR, and TCRdb holds only the in-frame ones, with some missing. Among fewer than 350,000 clones listed, around nine tenths were seen once. The specimen sequenced was PBMCs or T cells enriched from blood (not recorded which). Every receptor here comes from a woman in her thirties or forties who had recovered from COVID-19. CDR3s include the opening cysteine and the closing phenylalanine or tryptophan. A D gene is named only where the DNA matches it firmly. Size is stated for part of the rows, as once, few or many counts, or as a class when the clone is expanded.

V gene	D gene	clone size	J gene	CDR3 DNA	CDR3 protein
TRBV2	TRBD2	.	TRBJ2-3	TGTGCCAGCCAGCGGGAGAGGGGCACAGATACGCAGTATTTT	CASQRERGTDTQYF
TRBV3-1/TRBV3-2	.	.	TRBJ1-1	TGTGCCAGCAGCCAGGCAGGGGAGATGGGTGAAGCTTTCTTT	CASSQAGEMGEAFF
TRBV12-3/TRBV12-4	.	.	TRBJ1-1	TGTGCCAGCAGCGCAGGGTGGGACACTGAAGCTTTCTTT	CASSAGWDTEAFF
TRBV18	.	.	TRBJ1-1	TGTGCCAGCTCACCAAGGGGTAAAACTGAAGCTTTCTTT	CASSPRGKTEAFF
TRBV28	TRBD2	.	TRBJ2-1	TGTGCCAGCAGTTTATCGCACATCCTAAGACTAGCGGGATATAAAGATGAGCAGTTCTTC	CASSLSHILRLAGYKDEQFF
TRBV9	TRBD2	.	TRBJ2-5	TGTGCCAGCAGCGCTCGAAGCGGGGGAGAGACCCAGTACTTC	CASSARSGGETQYF
TRBV7-2	TRBD1	.	TRBJ2-7	TGTGCCAGCAGCCCTGGGACAGAAGTCCACGAGCAGTACTTC	CASSPGTEVHEQYF
TRBV30	.	.	TRBJ1-1	TGTGCCTGGAGTGTACAGGGACCAACTGAAGCTTTCTTT	CAWSVQGPTEAFF
TRBV28	.	.	TRBJ2-1	TGTGCCAGCAGCTTGACTAGACCCGTCTACAATGAGCAGTTCTTC	CASSLTRPVYNEQFF
TRBV14	TRBD2	once	TRBJ2-5	TGTGCCAGCAGCCAGCAAGCGGGGATAGGGACCCAGTACTTC	CASSQQAGIGTQYF
TRBV3-1/TRBV3-2	.	.	TRBJ2-5	TGTGCCAGCAGCCAAGACTTACAGGTGTCTACACAAGAGACCCAGTACTTC	CASSQDLQVSTQETQYF
TRBV6-5	TRBD1	.	TRBJ1-5	TGTGCCAGCAGAAACAGCGGGACAGGGGAACGGCCCCAGCATTTT	CASRNSGTGERPQHF
TRBV7-9	.	.	TRBJ1-1	TGTGCCGTCCAGGGCCCGTCAGAAACTGAAGCTTTCTTT	CAVQGPSETEAFF
TRBV7-2	.	.	TRBJ2-2	TGTGCCAGCAGCTTAGGAGTGTCCCGGACTTACACCGGGGAGCTGTTTTTT	CASSLGVSRTYTGELFF
TRBV6-1	.	.	TRBJ1-3	TGTGCCAGCAGTGATAAAAGGGGGTCAGGAAACACCATATATTTT	CASSDKRGSGNTIYF
TRBV4-3	TRBD2	.	TRBJ2-5	TGCGCCAGCAGCCAAGATGAGGCGGGAGGATGGAAGACCCAGTACTTC	CASSQDEAGGWKTQYF
TRBV3-1/TRBV3-2	TRBD1	.	TRBJ1-2	TGTGCCAGCAGCCATATGGGACAGGGATATGGCTACACCTTC	CASSHMGQGYGYTF
TRBV5-5	TRBD1	.	TRBJ1-1	TGTGCCAGCAGCTTGCGGACAGGGCCGAACACTGAAGCTTTCTTT	CASSLRTGPNTEAFF
TRBV18	.	.	TRBJ2-1	TGTGCCAGCTCACCACTACCAGGGCCCAATGAGCAGTTCTTC	CASSPLPGPNEQFF
TRBV21-1	.	.	TRBJ2-6	TGTGCCAGCAGCAAATGTGAGACAGGGACGGGGGCCAACGTCCTGACTTTC	CASSKCETGTGANVLTF
TRBV2	.	.	TRBJ2-5	TGTGCCAGCAGTACTAGTTGGACCCAGTACTTC	CASSTSWTQYF
TRBV6-2/TRBV6-3	.	.	TRBJ2-2	TGTGCCAGCAGTTACTCCGCTAGCGAGGTCGCCGGGGAGCTGTTTTTT	CASSYSASEVAGELFF
TRBV11-2	.	.	TRBJ1-1	TGTGCCAGCAGCTTAGTACTGGTGGGGGGCACTGAAGCTTTCTTT	CASSLVLVGGTEAFF
TRBV2	TRBD2	.	TRBJ2-2	TGTGCCAGCAGTGAAACTGGGACTAGCGGGAACACCGGGGAGCTGTTTTTT	CASSETGTSGNTGELFF
TRBV5-4	.	.	TRBJ2-6	TGTGCCAGCAGCTTTGGAGGGGTACCTGGGGCCAACGTCCTGACTTTC	CASSFGGVPGANVLTF
TRBV2	TRBD2	.	TRBJ2-5	TGTGCCAGTAGACTAGCGGAGACCCAGTACTTC	CASRLAETQYF